This T cell receptor (beta chain) was found in a study of CD8+ T cells in alopecia areata. Findings and caveats of the study: Scalp clonality decreased significantly with tofacitinib, and so did expanded CD8+ clones among the top 100.

This sample's treatment: oral pan-JAK inhibitor, 5-10 mg twice daily. Losses at the gene ends were 0 bases for V and 2 bases for J; bases not matched to a gene: 4. Looked up from germline, CDR1 is SQVTM and CDR2 is ANQGSEA. CDR3 length equals 15 residues. Isolated RNA was reverse transcribed into cDNA used as the sequencing template. The repertoire was sequenced with immunoSEQ multiplex PCR; TCRdb's copy has only in-frame clones and lacks some. The data show some 170,000 clones, with roughly 50% seen just once and 16% held by the top ten. With regard to this clone: Antigen: not known.

The chain recombines TRBV29-1 with TRBJ1-2; 9 positions match TRBD1. The sequence came from a human donor with alopecia areata. The sequencing used CD4+ T cells sorted from blood, collected at roughly week 58, from a patient treated with tofacitinib. CDR3: CSVEEVGTGNYGYTF. CDR3 bases: TGCAGCGTTGAAGAGGTAGGGACAGGGAACTATGGCTACACCTTC.